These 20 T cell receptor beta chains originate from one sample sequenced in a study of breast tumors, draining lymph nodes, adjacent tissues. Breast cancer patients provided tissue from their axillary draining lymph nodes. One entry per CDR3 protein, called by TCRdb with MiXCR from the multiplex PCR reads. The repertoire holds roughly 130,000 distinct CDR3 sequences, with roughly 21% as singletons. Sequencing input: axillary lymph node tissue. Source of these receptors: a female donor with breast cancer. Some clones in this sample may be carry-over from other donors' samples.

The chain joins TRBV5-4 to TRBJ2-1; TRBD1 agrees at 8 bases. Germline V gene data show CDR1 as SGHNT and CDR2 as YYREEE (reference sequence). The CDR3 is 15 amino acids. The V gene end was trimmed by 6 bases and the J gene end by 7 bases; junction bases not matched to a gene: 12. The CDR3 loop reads CASNFRQGAWNEQFF. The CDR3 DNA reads TGTGCCAGCAACTTCAGGCAGGGGGCCTGGAATGAGCAGTTCTTC.

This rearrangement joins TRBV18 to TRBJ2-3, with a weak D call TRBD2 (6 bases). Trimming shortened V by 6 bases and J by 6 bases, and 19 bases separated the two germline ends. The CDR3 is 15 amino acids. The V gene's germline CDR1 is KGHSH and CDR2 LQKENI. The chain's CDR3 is CASSLSGLPIDTQYF. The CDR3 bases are TGTGCCAGCTCTCTCTCGGGACTTCCAATTGATACGCAGTATTTT.

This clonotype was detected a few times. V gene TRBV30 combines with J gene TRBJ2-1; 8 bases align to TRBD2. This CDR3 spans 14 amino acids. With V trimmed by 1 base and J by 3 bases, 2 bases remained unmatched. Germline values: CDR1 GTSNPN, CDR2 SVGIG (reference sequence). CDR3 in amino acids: CAWSGLAGYNEQFF. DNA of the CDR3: TGTGCCTGGAGTGGGCTAGCGGGCTACAATGAGCAGTTCTTC.

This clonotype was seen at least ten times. CDR3 sequence (DNA): TGTGCCAGCAGTTACTCGTCACCGAGACAAAAGAACACCGGGGAGCTGTTTTTT. This sequence encodes CASSYSSPRQKNTGELFF. V gene TRBV6-6 combines with J gene TRBJ2-2; D ambiguous. CDR1 and CDR2 (germline): MNHNY, SVGAGI (reference sequence). V lost 0 bases and J 1 base, leaving 15 bases between the germline ends. The CDR3 contains 18 residues.

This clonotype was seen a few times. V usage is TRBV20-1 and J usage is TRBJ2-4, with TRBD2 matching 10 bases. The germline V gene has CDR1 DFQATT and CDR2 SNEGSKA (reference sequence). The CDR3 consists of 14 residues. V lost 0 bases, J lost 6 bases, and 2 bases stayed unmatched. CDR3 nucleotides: TGCAGTGCTAGAGACCCTAGCGGGAGAAACATTCAGTACTTC. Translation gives CSARDPSGRNIQYF.

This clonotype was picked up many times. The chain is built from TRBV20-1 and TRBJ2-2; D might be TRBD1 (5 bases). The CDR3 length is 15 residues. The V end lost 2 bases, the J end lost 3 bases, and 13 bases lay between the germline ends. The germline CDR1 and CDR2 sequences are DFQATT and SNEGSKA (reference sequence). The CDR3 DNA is TGCAGTGCTAGACACCCAGGGCGCGACACCGGGGAGCTGTTTTTT. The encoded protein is CSARHPGRDTGELFF.

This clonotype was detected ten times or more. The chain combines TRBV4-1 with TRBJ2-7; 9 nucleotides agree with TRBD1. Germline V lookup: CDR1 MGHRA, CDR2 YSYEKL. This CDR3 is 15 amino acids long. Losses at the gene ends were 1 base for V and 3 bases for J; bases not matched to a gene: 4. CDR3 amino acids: CASSQGLTGGYEQYF. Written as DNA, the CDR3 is TGCGCCAGCAGCCAAGGACTGACAGGGGGCTACGAGCAGTACTTC.

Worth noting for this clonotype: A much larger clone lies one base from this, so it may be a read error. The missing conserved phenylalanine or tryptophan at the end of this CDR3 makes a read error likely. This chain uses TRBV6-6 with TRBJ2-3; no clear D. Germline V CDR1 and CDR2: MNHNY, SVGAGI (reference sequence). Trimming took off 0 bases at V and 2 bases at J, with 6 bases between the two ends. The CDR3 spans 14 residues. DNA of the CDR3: TGTGCCAGCAGTTACTCGACGGCCACAGATACGCAGTATCTT. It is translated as CASSYSTATDTQYL.

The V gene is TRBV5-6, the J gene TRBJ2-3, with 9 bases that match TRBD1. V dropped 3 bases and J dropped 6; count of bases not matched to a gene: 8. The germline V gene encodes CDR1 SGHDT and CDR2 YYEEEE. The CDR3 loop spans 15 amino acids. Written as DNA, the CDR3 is TGTGCCAGCAGCTACGGGACAGGGAGGTTGGATACGCAGTATTTT. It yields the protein CASSYGTGRLDTQYF.

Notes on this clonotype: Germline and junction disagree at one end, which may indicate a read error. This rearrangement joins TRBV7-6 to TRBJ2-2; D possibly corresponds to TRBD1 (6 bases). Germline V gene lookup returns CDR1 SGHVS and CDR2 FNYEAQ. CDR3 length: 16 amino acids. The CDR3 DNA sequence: TGTGCTAGCAGCCAATATGGGGGCTCAAACACCGGGAAGCTGTTTTTT. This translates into CASSQYGGSNTGKLFF.

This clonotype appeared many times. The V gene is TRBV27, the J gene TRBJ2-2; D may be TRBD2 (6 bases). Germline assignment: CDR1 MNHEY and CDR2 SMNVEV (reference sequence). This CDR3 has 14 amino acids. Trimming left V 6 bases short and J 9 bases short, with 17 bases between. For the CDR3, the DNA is TGTGCCAGCAGACAAAATGGGGGGAACTGGGAGCTGTTTTTT. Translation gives CASRQNGGNWELFF.

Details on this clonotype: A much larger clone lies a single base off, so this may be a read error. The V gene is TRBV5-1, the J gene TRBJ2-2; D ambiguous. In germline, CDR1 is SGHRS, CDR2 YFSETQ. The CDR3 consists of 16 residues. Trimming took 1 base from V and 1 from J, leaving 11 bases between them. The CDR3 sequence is CASSLHSGENTGELFF. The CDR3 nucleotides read TGCGCCAGCAGCTTGCATTCAGGAGAGAACACCGGGGAGCTGTTTTTT.

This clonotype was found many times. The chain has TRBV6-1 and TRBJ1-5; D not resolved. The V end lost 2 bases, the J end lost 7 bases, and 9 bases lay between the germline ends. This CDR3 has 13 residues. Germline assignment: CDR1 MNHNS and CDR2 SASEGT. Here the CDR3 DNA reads TGTGCCAGCAGTGAAATAGAGGCGCAGCCCCAGCATTTT. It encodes CASSEIEAQPQHF.

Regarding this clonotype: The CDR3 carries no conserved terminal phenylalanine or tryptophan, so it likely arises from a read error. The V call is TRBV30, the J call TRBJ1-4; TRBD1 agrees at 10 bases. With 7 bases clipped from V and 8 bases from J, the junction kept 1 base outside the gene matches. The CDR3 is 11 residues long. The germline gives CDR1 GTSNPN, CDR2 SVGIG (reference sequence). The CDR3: CALDRGEKLFL. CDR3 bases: TGTGCCTTGGACAGGGGGGAAAAACTGTTTCTT.

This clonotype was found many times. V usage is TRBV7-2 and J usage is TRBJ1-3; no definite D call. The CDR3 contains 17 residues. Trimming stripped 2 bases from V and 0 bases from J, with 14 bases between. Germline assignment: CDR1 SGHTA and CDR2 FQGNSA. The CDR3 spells CASSLQGSRTSGNTIYF. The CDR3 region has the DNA TGTGCCAGCAGCTTACAAGGCAGCAGAACCTCTGGAAACACCATATATTTT.

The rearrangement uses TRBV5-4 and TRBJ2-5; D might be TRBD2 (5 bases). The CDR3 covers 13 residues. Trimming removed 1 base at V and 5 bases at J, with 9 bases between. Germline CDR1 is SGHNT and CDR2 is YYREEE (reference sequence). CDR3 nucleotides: TGTGCCAGCAGCTTGCCGAGGGTTGAGACCCAGTACTTC. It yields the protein CASSLPRVETQYF.

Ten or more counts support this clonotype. CDR3 nucleotide sequence: TGTGCCAGTAGTACAGCCCCGAGTATTGCTTATGGCTACACCTTC. This codes for CASSTAPSIAYGYTF. This chain joins TRBV19 and TRBJ1-2; D gene ambiguous. Germline values: CDR1 LNHDA, CDR2 SQIVND (reference sequence). Trimming shortened V by 4 bases and J by 5 bases, and 17 bases separated the two germline ends. This CDR3 comprises 15 residues.

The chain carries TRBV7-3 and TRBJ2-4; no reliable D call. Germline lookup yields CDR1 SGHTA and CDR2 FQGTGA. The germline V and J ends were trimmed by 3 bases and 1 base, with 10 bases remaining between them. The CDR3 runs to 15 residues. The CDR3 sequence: CASSFFKLAKNIQYF. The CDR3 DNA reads TGTGCCAGCAGCTTTTTCAAGTTGGCCAAAAACATTCAGTACTTC.

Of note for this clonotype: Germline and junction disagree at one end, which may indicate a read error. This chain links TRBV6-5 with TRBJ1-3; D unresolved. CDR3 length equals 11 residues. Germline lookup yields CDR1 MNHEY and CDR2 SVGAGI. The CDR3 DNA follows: TGTGCCAGCAGTTATGGAAGCACCATATATTTT. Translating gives CASSYGSTIYF.

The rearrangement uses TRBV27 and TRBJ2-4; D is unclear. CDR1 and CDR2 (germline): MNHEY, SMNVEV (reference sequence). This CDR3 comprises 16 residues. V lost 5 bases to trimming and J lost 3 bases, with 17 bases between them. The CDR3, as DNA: TGTGCCAGCAGTCCTCTAAAGGGCGCTGGCAAAAACATTCAGTACTTC. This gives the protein CASSPLKGAGKNIQYF.